The entry below gives a single T cell receptor (beta chain) sequence along with its context. Original methodology: Reference gene primer amplification in the assay estimated nucleated cell counts. Repertoires were generated with immunoSEQ multiplex PCR, while TCRdb's copy carries only in-frame clones and drops some. V and J calls and clone size come straight from that table; D and trimming were deduced from the DNA. The sample lists under 150,000 clones, 80% occurring once. CDR1 is SEHNR, CDR2 FQNEAQ, per germline (reference sequence). Trimming shortened V by 3 bases and J by 7 bases, and 12 bases separated the two germline ends. The CDR3 length is 14 residues. This specimen belongs to a study of blood T cell repertoires in COVID-19.

The receptor was isolated from a woman in her fifties or sixties with acute or convalescent COVID-19. Material for sequencing was peripheral blood. V gene TRBV7-9 combines with J gene TRBJ2-2; D is possibly TRBD1 (6 bases). The CDR3 DNA follows: TGTGCCAGCAGCTTTCGCAGGGGACACGGGGAGCTGTTTTTT. Protein sequence: CASSFRRGHGELFF.